The clone carrying this TCR beta chain was observed many times. The antigen remains unidentified. An end of the junction differs from the germline gene, which may be a read error. Germline CDR1 and CDR2: SGHRS and YFSETQ. The CDR3 length is 12 residues. Using unique molecular identifiers, the investigators prepared the TCRbeta library. TCRdb re-derived calls from the PCR reads in MiXCR, one entry per CDR3 protein. The sample has approximately 490,000 distinct CDR3 sequences, 8% to 11% seen once. This sample is part of a study of T-cell reconstitution after alpha-beta-depleted transplantation in children. Study outcomes and limitations: At the one-year point after transplant, T-cell counts and TCRbeta diversity were found to come mostly from T cells that had been newly produced.

The TCR sequence derives from a child aged 2 to 10 with inherited bone marrow failure, due to receive a stem cell transplant. This sequence joins TRBV5-1 and TRBJ1-2; D is undetermined. Sequenced here: PBMCs, sampled before TCRalphabeta/CD19-depleted stem cell transplant. DNA of the CDR3: TGTGCCAGCAGCTTAGCTGGGGATGGCTACACCTTC. Translation gives CASSLAGDGYTF. The entire variable domain, with the rest obtained from reference TRBV5-1 and TRBJ1-2, is as follows: KAGVTQTPRYLIKTRGQQVTLSCSPISGHRSVSWYQQTPGQGLQFLFEYFSETQRNKGNFPGRFSGRQFSNSRSEMNVSTLELGDSALYLCASSLAGDGYTFGSGTRLTVV.